These 3 T cell receptor beta chains came from one sample sequenced in a study of OX40 agonist ivuxolimab in advanced cancers. Profiling relied on immunoSEQ multiplex PCR, and the TCRdb table lists in-frame clones only, not all of them. This table holds some 86,000 clones, around 90% found once. The sample was CD4+ or CD8+ T cells sorted from blood, taken in a trial of the OX40 agonist ivuxolimab. All receptors derive from an adult with an advanced solid tumor such as melanoma, head and neck, liver or kidney cancer.

In this sample, this clone turned up once. The chain has TRBV6-5 and TRBJ1-1; the D gene is possibly TRBD1 (5 bases). Germline V gene lookup returns CDR1 MNHEY and CDR2 SVGAGI. This CDR3 spans 14 amino acids. With 4 bases removed from V and 7 bases from J, the gap between germline ends came to 16 bases. The CDR3 DNA sequence: TGTGCCAGCAGTTGGGGACGAAAGGGGTATGAAGCTTTCTTT. Translating gives CASSWGRKGYEAFF.

The rearrangement joins TRBV19 to TRBJ1-5, with a tentative D call TRBD1 (6 bases). Germline assignment: CDR1 LNHDA and CDR2 SQIVND (reference sequence). The CDR3 spans 17 residues. V was shortened by 5 bases and J by 0 bases, with 17 bases between the two germline ends. The CDR3: CASSFSQGFSSNQPQHF. The CDR3 coding sequence is TGTGCCAGTAGTTTCTCACAGGGTTTCAGTAGCAATCAGCCCCAGCATTTT.

V and J are TRBV5-1 and TRBJ1-1; TRBD1 might be the D (5 bases). Germline V lookup: CDR1 SGHRS, CDR2 YFSETQ. The V and J ends lost 4 bases and 6 bases respectively, with 22 bases between them. CDR3 length: 16 amino acids. CDR3: CASSPGAVRAFPEAFF. The CDR3 region has the DNA TGCGCCAGCAGCCCGGGCGCGGTCAGGGCTTTCCCTGAAGCTTTCTTT.